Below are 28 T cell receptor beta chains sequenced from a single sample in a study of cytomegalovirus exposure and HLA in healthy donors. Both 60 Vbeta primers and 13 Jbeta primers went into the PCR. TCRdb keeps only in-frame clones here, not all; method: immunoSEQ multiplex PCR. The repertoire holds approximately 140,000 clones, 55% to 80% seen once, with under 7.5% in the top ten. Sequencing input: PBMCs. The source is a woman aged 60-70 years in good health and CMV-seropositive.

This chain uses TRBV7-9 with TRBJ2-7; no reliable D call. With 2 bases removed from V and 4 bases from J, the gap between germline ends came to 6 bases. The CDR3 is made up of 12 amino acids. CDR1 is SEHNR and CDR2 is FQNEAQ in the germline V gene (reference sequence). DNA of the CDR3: TGTGCCAGCAGCTTATACAGTTACGAGCAGTACTTC. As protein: CASSLYSYEQYF. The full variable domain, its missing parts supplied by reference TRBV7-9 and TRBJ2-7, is DTGVSQNPRHKITKRGQNVTFRCDPISEHNRLYWYRQTLGQGPEFLTYFQNEAQLEKSRLLSDRFSAERPKGSFSTLEIQRTEQGDSAMYLCASSLYSYEQYFGPGTRLTVT.

The CDR3 bases are TGTGCCAGCTCCGGAGGCCAGGGGGTTTTTGGCTACACCTTC. It specifies CASSGGQGVFGYTF. The rearrangement uses TRBV18 and TRBJ1-2, with TRBD1 matching over 7 bases. V lost 6 bases to trimming and J lost 7 bases; unmatched junction nucleotides: 11. The CDR3 consists of 14 residues. Germline V lookup: CDR1 KGHSH, CDR2 LQKENI.

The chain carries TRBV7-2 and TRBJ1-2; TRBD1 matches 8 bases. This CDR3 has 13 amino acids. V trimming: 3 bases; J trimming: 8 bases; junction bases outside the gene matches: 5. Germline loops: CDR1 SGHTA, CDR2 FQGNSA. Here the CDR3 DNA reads TGTGCCAGCAGCTTGGGCAGGGGGCAAGGCTACACCTTC. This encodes CASSLGRGQGYTF.

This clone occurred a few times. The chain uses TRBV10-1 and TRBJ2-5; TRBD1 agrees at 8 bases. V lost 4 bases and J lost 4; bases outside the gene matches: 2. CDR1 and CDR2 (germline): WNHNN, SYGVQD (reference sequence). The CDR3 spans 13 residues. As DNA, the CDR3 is TGCGCCAGCAGTGTAGGACAGGGAGAGACCCAGTACTTC. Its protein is CASSVGQGETQYF.

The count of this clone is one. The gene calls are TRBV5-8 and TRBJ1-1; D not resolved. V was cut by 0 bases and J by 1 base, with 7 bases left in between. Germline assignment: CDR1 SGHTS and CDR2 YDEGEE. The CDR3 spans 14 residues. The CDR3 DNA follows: TGTGCCAGCAGCTTGGTAACCGGGAACACTGAAGCTTTCTTT. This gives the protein CASSLVTGNTEAFF.

This chain's CDR3 is CASISSGALTEAFF. The CDR3 DNA is TGTGCCAGCATTAGCAGCGGGGCATTGACTGAAGCTTTCTTT. The rearrangement joins TRBV28 to TRBJ1-1; weak D call: TRBD1 (5 bases). V lost 7 bases and J lost 5, with 17 bases in between. This CDR3 comprises 14 residues. Germline V gives CDR1 MDHEN, CDR2 SYDVKM.

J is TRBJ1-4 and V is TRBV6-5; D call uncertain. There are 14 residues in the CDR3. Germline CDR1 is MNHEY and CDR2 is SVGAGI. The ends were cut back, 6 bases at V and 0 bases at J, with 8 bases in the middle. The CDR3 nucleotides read TGTGCCAGCAGCCGGACTGCAACTAATGAAAAACTGTTTTTT. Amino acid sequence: CASSRTATNEKLFF.

The CDR3 coding sequence is TGTGCCAGCAGCTTAGCGGGAGTGGGCACAGATACGCAGTATTTT. Protein sequence: CASSLAGVGTDTQYF. J is TRBJ2-3 and V is TRBV7-2, with D perhaps TRBD2 (5 bases). Germline CDR1 is SGHTA and CDR2 is FQGNSA. Trimming took off 0 bases at V and 1 base at J, with 8 bases between the two ends. The CDR3 length is 15 residues.

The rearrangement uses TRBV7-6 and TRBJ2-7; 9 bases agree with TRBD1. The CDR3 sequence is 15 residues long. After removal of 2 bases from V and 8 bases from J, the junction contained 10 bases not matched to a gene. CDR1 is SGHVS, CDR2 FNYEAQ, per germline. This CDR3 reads CASSLTAGQGRKQYF. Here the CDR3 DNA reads TGTGCCAGCAGCTTAACCGCCGGACAGGGGAGAAAGCAGTACTTC. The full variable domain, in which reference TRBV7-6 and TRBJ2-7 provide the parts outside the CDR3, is GAGVSQSPRYKVTKRGQDVALRCDPISGHVSLYWYRQALGQGPEFLTYFNYEAQQDKSGLPNDRFSAERPEGSISTLTIQRTEQRDSAMYRCASSLTAGQGRKQYFGPGTRLTVT.

CDR3 protein: CASSLDGRREQYF. The CDR3, as DNA: TGTGCCAGCAGCTTGGACGGGAGGCGCGAGCAGTACTTC. V usage is TRBV5-4 and J usage is TRBJ2-7; 7 bases are a match to TRBD2. From germline, CDR1 is SGHNT and CDR2 YYREEE (reference sequence). V lost 0 bases and J lost 6; bases outside the gene matches: 3. CDR3 length equals 13 residues.

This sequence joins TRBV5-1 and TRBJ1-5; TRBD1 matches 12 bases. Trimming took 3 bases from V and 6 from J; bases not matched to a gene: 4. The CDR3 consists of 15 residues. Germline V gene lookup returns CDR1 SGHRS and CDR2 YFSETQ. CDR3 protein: CASSYGTGGGQPQHF. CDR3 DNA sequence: TGCGCCAGCAGCTACGGGACAGGGGGCGGTCAGCCCCAGCATTTT. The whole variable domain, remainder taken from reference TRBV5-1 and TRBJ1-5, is KAGVTQTPRYLIKTRGQQVTLSCSPISGHRSVSWYQQTPGQGLQFLFEYFSETQRNKGNFPGRFSGRQFSNSRSEMNVSTLELGDSALYLCASSYGTGGGQPQHFGDGTRLSIL.

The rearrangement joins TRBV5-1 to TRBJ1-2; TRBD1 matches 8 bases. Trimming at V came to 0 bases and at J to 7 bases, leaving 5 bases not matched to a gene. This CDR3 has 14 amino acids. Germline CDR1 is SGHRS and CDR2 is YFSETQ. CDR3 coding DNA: TGCGCCAGCAGCTTGGGGCCGGGGACAGGTGGCTACACCTTC. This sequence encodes CASSLGPGTGGYTF.

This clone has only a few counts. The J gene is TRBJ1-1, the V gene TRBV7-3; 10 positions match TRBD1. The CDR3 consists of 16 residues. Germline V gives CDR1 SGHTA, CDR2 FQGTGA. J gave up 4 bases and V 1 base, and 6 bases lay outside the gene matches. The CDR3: CASSLNRQGAGTEAFF. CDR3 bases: TGTGCCAGCAGCTTAAACCGACAGGGGGCCGGCACTGAAGCTTTCTTT.

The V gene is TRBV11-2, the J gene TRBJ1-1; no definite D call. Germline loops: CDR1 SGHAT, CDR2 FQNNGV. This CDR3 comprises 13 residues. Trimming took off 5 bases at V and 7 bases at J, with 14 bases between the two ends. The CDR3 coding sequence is TGTGCCAGCAGCGCCCCAGGAGGAAGTGAAGCTTTCTTT. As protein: CASSAPGGSEAFF.

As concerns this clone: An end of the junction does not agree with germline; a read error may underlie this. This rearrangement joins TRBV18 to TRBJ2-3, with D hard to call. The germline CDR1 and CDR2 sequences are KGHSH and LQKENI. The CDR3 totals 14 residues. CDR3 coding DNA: TGTGCCAGCTCTCCACTGGCTAGCACAGATACGCAGTATTTT. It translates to CASSPLASTDTQYF.

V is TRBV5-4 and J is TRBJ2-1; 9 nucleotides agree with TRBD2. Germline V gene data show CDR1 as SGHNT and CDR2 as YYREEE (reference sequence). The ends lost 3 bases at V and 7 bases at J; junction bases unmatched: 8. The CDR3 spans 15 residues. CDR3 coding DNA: TGTGCCAGCAGCTATAATAGCGGGAGTGGTAATGAGCAGTTCTTC. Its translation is CASSYNSGSGNEQFF.

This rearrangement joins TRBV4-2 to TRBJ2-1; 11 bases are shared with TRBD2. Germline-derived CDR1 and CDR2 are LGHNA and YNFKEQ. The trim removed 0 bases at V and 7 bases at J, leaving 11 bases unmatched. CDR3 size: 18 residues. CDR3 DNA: TGTGCCAGCAGCCAAGAGGCTAGCGGGAGGAGAAGGAGAAATGAGCAGTTCTTC. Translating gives CASSQEASGRRRRNEQFF.

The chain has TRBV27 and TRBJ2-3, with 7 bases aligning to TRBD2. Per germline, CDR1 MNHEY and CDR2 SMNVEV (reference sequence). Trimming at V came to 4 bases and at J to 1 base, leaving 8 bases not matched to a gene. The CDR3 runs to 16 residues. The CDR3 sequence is CASSYSTSRRTDTQYF. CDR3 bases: TGTGCCAGCAGTTATTCGACTAGCAGACGCACAGATACGCAGTATTTT.

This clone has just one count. The CDR3 sequence is CASSVGVGVGSYEQYF. CDR3 DNA: TGTGCCAGCAGCGTAGGAGTAGGGGTGGGCTCCTACGAGCAGTACTTC. The genes are TRBV9 and TRBJ2-7, with D perhaps matching TRBD1 (5 bases). The CDR3 has 16 residues. CDR1 is SGDLS, CDR2 YYNGEE, per germline. The V end lost 0 bases, the J end lost 0 bases, and 13 bases lay between the germline ends. Based on the CDR3 plus reference TRBV9 and TRBJ2-7, the full variable domain is DSGVTQTPKHLITATGQRVTLRCSPRSGDLSVYWYQQSLDQGLQFLIQYYNGEERAKGNILERFSAQQFPDLHSELNLSSLELGDSALYFCASSVGVGVGSYEQYFGPGTRLTVT.

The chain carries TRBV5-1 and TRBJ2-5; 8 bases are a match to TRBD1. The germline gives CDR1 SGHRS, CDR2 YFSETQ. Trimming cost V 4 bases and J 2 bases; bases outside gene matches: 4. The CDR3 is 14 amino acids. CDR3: CASSQQGGQETQYF. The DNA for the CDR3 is TGCGCCAGCAGCCAACAGGGGGGACAAGAGACCCAGTACTTC.

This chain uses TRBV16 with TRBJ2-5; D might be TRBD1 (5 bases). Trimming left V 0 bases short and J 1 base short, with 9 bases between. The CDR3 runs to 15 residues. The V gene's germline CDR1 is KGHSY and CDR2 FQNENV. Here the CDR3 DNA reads TGTGCCAGCAGCCAATCCGGCAGGGTCCAAGAGACCCAGTACTTC. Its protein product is CASSQSGRVQETQYF.

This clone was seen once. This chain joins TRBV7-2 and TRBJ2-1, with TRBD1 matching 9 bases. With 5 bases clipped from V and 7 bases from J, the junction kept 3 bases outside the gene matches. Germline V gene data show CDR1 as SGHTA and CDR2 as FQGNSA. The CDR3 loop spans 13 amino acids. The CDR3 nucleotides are TGTGCCAGCAGCCCCGGGACAGGGAATGAGCAGTTCTTC. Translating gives CASSPGTGNEQFF.

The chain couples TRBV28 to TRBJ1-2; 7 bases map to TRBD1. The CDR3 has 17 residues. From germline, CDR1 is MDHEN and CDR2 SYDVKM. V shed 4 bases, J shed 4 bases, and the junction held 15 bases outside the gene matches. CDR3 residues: CASSSPATGFALYGYTF. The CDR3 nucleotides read TGTGCCAGCAGTTCCCCCGCGACAGGGTTCGCACTCTATGGCTACACCTTC.

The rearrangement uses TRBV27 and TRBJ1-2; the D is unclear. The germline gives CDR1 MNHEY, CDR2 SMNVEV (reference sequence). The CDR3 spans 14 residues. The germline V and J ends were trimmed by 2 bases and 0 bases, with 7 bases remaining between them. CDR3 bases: TGTGCCAGCAGTTTAGAGGGAGCTAACTATGGCTACACCTTC. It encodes CASSLEGANYGYTF.

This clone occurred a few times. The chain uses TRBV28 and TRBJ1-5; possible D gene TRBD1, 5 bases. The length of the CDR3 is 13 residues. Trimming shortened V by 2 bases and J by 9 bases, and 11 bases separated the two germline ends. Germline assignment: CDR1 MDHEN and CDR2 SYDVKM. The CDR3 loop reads CASSLQGLGPQHF. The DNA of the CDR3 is TGTGCCAGCAGTTTACAGGGTCTCGGGCCCCAGCATTTT.

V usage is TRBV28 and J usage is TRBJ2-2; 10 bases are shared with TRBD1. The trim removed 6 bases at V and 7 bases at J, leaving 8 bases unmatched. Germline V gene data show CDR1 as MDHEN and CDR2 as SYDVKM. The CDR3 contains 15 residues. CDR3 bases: TGTGCCAGCAGCCCAGGGACAGGGGATGGCGGGGAGCTGTTTTTT. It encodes CASSPGTGDGGELFF.

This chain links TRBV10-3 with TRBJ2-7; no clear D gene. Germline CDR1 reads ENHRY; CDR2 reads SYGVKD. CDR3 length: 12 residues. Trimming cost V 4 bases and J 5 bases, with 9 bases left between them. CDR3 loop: CAISVPGHEQYF. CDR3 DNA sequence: TGTGCCATCAGTGTCCCAGGTCACGAGCAGTACTTC.

CDR3 in amino acids: CSVVGLAGVGANVLTF. Written as DNA, the CDR3 is TGCAGCGTTGTCGGGCTAGCGGGAGTTGGGGCCAACGTCCTGACTTTC. J is TRBJ2-6 and V is TRBV29-1; 10 positions match TRBD2. Germline CDR1 is SQVTM and CDR2 is ANQGSEA. V lost 4 bases to trimming and J lost 3 bases; unmatched junction nucleotides: 6. The CDR3 extends over 16 amino acids.